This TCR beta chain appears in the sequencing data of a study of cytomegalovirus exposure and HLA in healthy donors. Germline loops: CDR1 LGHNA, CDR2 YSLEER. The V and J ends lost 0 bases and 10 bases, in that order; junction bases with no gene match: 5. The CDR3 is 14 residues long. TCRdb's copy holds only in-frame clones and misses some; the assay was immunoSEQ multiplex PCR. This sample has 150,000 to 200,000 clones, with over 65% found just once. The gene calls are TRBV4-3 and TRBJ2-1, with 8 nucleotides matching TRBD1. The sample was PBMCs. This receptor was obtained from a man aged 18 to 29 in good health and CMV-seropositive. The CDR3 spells CASSQEANRGEQFF. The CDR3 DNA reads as TGCGCCAGCAGCCAAGAGGCCAACAGGGGGGAGCAGTTCTTC.